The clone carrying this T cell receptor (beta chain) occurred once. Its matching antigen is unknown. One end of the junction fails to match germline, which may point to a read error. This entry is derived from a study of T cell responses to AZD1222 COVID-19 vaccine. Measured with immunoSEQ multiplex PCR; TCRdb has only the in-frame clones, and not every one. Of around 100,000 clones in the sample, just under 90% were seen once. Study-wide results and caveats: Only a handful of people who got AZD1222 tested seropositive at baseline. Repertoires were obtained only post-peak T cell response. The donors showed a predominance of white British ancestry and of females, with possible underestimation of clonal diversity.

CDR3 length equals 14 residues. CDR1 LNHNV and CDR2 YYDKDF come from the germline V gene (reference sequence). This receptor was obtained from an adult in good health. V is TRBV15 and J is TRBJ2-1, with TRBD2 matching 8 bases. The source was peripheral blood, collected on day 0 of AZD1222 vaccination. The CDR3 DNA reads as TGTGTCACCAGGTCGGAGCGGGGGAGCCAAGAGCAGTTCTTC. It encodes CVTRSERGSQEQFF.